The 18 T cell receptor beta chains below come from one sample, sequenced in a study of cytomegalovirus exposure and HLA in healthy donors. In the PCR, 60 Vbeta and 13 Jbeta primers were used. Clones were read by immunoSEQ multiplex PCR, and TCRdb kept only the in-frame ones, dropping some. This listing includes about 200,000 clones. The source material was PBMCs. Source of these receptors: a girl aged 2 to 10 in good health and CMV-seropositive.

This rearrangement joins TRBV5-6 to TRBJ2-5, with a tentative D call TRBD2 (6 bases). V lost 0 bases, J lost 11 bases, and 8 bases lay in between. CDR3 length equals 11 residues. CDR1 and CDR2 from the germline V gene are SGHDT and YYEEEE. Here the CDR3 DNA reads TGTGCCAGCAGCTTGGCGGGAGAGCAGTACTTC. Translating it yields CASSLAGEQYF.

The genes are TRBV6-5 and TRBJ1-1; a possible D gene is TRBD1 (6 bases). Germline V gene lookup returns CDR1 MNHEY and CDR2 SVGAGI. This CDR3 comprises 13 residues. Deletions cut 5 bases from V and 6 bases from J, with 13 bases between. The CDR3 region has the DNA TGTGCCAGCAGTGAGTCAGGGGAACCTGAAGCTTTCTTT. This sequence encodes CASSESGEPEAFF.

V usage is TRBV28 and J usage is TRBJ2-1; a weak D match, TRBD2 (5 bases). Trimming left V 3 bases short and J 2 bases short, with 14 bases between. Looked up from germline, CDR1 is MDHEN and CDR2 is SYDVKM. The CDR3 sequence is 16 residues long. In DNA, the CDR3 is TGTGCCAGCAGTTTCAGCGGCCAAACCACCTACAATGAGCAGTTCTTC. It is translated as CASSFSGQTTYNEQFF.

This chain links TRBV15 with TRBJ2-3; D uncertain. Per the germline V gene, CDR1 is LNHNV and CDR2 is YYDKDF (reference sequence). Trimming took off 2 bases at V and 0 bases at J, with 18 bases between the two ends. The CDR3 consists of 18 residues. CDR3 sequence: CATSRTPPYFPSTDTQYF. The CDR3 DNA follows: TGTGCCACCAGCAGAACCCCCCCCTACTTCCCTAGCACAGATACGCAGTATTTT.

The chain uses TRBV29-1 and TRBJ1-1, with 8 bases matching TRBD1. The CDR3 contains 14 residues. The V segment lost 7 bases and the J segment 4 bases; nucleotides outside the gene matches: 11. CDR1 is SQVTM and CDR2 is ANQGSEA in the germline V gene. This CDR3 is CSGNTPGGSTEAFF. The CDR3 DNA reads as TGCAGCGGTAACACCCCAGGGGGCTCCACTGAAGCTTTCTTT.

This chain links TRBV6-9 with TRBJ2-1, with D possibly being TRBD2 (6 bases). CDR1 MNHGY and CDR2 SVAAGI come from the germline V gene. Trimming cost V 5 bases and J 3 bases, with 8 bases left between them. The CDR3 is made up of 13 amino acids. CDR3 DNA sequence: TGTGCCAGCAGTACTAGCAGCTACAATGAGCAGTTCTTC. Translating it yields CASSTSSYNEQFF.

J is TRBJ1-1 and V is TRBV19; D may be TRBD1 (5 bases). Germline CDR1 LNHDA, CDR2 SQIVND (reference sequence). V was clipped by 4 bases and J by 1 base, with 13 bases between them. This CDR3 is 15 amino acids long. The CDR3 is CASSKGPGQNTEAFF. CDR3 bases: TGTGCCAGTAGTAAAGGTCCCGGACAGAACACTGAAGCTTTCTTT.

The V and J genes are TRBV7-9 and TRBJ2-2, with TRBD1 matching 7 bases. Germline loops: CDR1 SEHNR, CDR2 FQNEAQ (reference sequence). The CDR3 totals 17 residues. The V segment lost 5 bases and the J segment 4 bases; nucleotides outside the gene matches: 13. In DNA, the CDR3 is TGTGCCAGCAGCCCTGGGACAGTTCATCCTATCACCGGGGAGCTGTTTTTT. Protein sequence: CASSPGTVHPITGELFF.

V usage is TRBV6-1 and J usage is TRBJ2-7, with 7 positions matching TRBD2. Losses at the gene ends were 0 bases for V and 2 bases for J; bases not matched to a gene: 1. Germline V gene sequence: CDR1 MNHNS, CDR2 SASEGT. The CDR3 covers 14 residues. The CDR3 loop is CASSEAGGAYEQYF. The CDR3 DNA follows: TGTGCCAGCAGTGAAGCGGGGGGGGCCTACGAGCAGTACTTC.

The chain couples TRBV7-2 to TRBJ1-2; TRBD1 is a possible D gene (6 bases). Germline values: CDR1 SGHTA, CDR2 FQGNSA. The V end was cut by 5 bases, the J end by 2 bases, with 12 bases between. This CDR3 spans 14 amino acids. The chain's CDR3 is CASSPITGNYGYTF. Written as DNA, the CDR3 is TGTGCCAGCAGCCCGATTACAGGGAACTATGGCTACACCTTC.

This chain joins TRBV11-2 and TRBJ2-7, with TRBD1 identical over 7 bases. CDR3 length equals 16 residues. CDR1 and CDR2 from the germline V gene are SGHAT and FQNNGV. V gave up 1 base and J gave up 7 bases; unmatched junction bases: 13. In DNA form, the CDR3 reads TGTGCCAGCAGCTTAGTGGGGTCCAGGGGGTTTGGAGAGCAGTACTTC. This sequence encodes CASSLVGSRGFGEQYF.

The rearrangement links TRBV29-1 to TRBJ2-5; D is possibly TRBD2 (5 bases). Gene TRBJ2-7 matches the end of the DNA better, so the J call may be wrong. The CDR3 spans 15 residues. The germline CDR1 and CDR2 sequences are SQVTM and ANQGSEA. The CDR3 DNA is TGCAGCGTTGAAGGGAGGTGGGGAGCGGCCTACGAGCAGTACTTC. Protein: CSVEGRWGAAYEQYF.

The gene calls are TRBV28 and TRBJ1-5; TRBD1 aligns across 8 bases. Losses at the gene ends were 6 bases for V and 5 bases for J; bases not matched to a gene: 12. CDR1 is MDHEN, CDR2 SYDVKM, per germline. There are 16 residues in the CDR3. The CDR3 region has the DNA TGTGCCAGCAGCTCCGCCGACAGGGGTGATTATCAGCCCCAGCATTTT. Translated: CASSSADRGDYQPQHF. Full variable domain (remainder filled in from reference TRBV28 and TRBJ1-5): DVKVTQSSRYLVKRTGEKVFLECVQDMDHENMFWYRQDPGLGLRLIYFSYDVKMKEKGDIPEGYSVSREKKERFSLILESASTNQTSMYLCASSSADRGDYQPQHFGDGTRLSIL.

The gene calls are TRBV5-1 and TRBJ2-5; no clear D gene. This CDR3 has 13 residues. Trimming removed 1 base at V and 4 bases at J, with 8 bases between. Germline CDR1 reads SGHRS; CDR2 reads YFSETQ. The chain's CDR3 is CASSLNPRETQYF. The CDR3 region has the DNA TGCGCCAGCAGCTTGAATCCGCGAGAGACCCAGTACTTC.

This chain links TRBV30 with TRBJ2-7, with 8 bases aligning to TRBD1. Per germline, CDR1 GTSNPN and CDR2 SVGIG (reference sequence). The junction had 6 bases not matched to a gene; V was cut back by 5 bases and J by 3 bases. The CDR3 contains 13 residues. CDR3 in amino acids: CAWGTGLNYEQYF. The DNA of the CDR3 is TGTGCCTGGGGGACAGGCTTAAACTACGAGCAGTACTTC. Based on the CDR3 plus reference TRBV30 and TRBJ2-7, the full variable domain is SQTIHQWPATLVQPVGSPLSLECTVEGTSNPNLYWYRQAAGRGLQLLFYSVGIGQISSEVPQNLSASRPQDRQFILSSKKLLLSDSGFYLCAWGTGLNYEQYFGPGTRLTVT.

J is TRBJ2-7 and V is TRBV19, with D perhaps matching TRBD2 (6 bases). Per the germline V gene, CDR1 is LNHDA and CDR2 is SQIVND (reference sequence). The CDR3 loop spans 15 amino acids. V was shortened by 5 bases and J by 5 bases, with 19 bases between the two germline ends. For the CDR3, the DNA is TGTGCCAGTAGTCCTGCCTTGGGGGGAGTGCACGAGCAGTACTTC. It translates to CASSPALGGVHEQYF.

V gene TRBV4-2 combines with J gene TRBJ2-1; tentatively, D is TRBD2 (5 bases). Germline CDR1 is LGHNA and CDR2 is YNFKEQ. Trimming took off 4 bases at V and 6 bases at J, with 13 bases between the two ends. The CDR3 has 14 residues. The CDR3 here is CASSPSGEINEQFF. DNA of the CDR3: TGTGCCAGCAGCCCGAGCGGAGAGATCAATGAGCAGTTCTTC.

The genes are TRBV7-9 and TRBJ1-5; D remains ambiguous. Trimming removed 3 bases from V and 6 bases from J, with 6 bases in between. CDR1 is SEHNR, CDR2 FQNEAQ, per germline (reference sequence). The CDR3 spans 12 residues. CDR3 nucleotide sequence: TGTGCCAGCAGCTTTTTTAGTCAGCCCCAGCATTTT. This translates into CASSFFSQPQHF. The full variable domain, with the rest looked up from reference TRBV7-9 and TRBJ1-5, is DTGVSQNPRHKITKRGQNVTFRCDPISEHNRLYWYRQTLGQGPEFLTYFQNEAQLEKSRLLSDRFSAERPKGSFSTLEIQRTEQGDSAMYLCASSFFSQPQHFGDGTRLSIL.